This note documents a single T cell receptor (beta chain) sequence. These data are taken from a study of CD8 T cells in Susac syndrome. This CDR3 spans 11 amino acids. CDR1 SQVTM and CDR2 ANQGSEA come from the germline V gene. Trimming took 5 bases from V and 6 from J, leaving 9 bases between them. With random hexamers, about 0.45 to 1 ug RNA was reverse transcribed. TCRdb re-called the immunoSEQ multiplex PCR reads through MiXCR, storing one row per CDR3 protein. Of some 110,000 distinct CDR3 sequences listed, roughly 94% were seen once; the top ten hold about 0.27%. Diagnostic criteria for definite or probable disease, in their recently defined form, were met by the patients with Susac syndrome.

The chain recombines TRBV29-1 with TRBJ2-3, with D possibly matching TRBD1 (5 bases). Sequenced material: CD8+ T cells from PBMCs. The sequence was collected from a human donor with Susac syndrome. The DNA of the CDR3 is TGCAGCGTTAAAAGACAGGATACGCAGTATTTT. Its translation: CSVKRQDTQYF.